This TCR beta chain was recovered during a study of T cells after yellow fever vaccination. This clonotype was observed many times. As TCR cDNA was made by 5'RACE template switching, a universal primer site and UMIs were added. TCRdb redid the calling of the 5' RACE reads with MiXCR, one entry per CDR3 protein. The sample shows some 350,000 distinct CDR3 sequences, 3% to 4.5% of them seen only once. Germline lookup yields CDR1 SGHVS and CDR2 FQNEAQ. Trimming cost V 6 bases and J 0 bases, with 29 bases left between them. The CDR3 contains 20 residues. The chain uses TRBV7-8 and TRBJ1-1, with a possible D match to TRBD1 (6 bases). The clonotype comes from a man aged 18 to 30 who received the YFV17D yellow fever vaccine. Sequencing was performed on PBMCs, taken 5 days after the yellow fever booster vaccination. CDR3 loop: CASSSALAFEAGGLNTEAFF. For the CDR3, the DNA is TGTGCCAGCAGTTCGGCCCTAGCATTCGAGGCGGGGGGGCTGAACACTGAAGCTTTCTTT.